This TCR beta chain was captured in a study of esophageal squamous cell carcinoma under preoperative chemotherapy. TCRdb fed the PCR reads into MiXCR, producing one record per CDR3 protein. Counted here are approximately 15,000 distinct CDR3 sequences, 60% occurring once; the ten biggest clones make up roughly 50%. CDR1 and CDR2 from the germline V gene are ENHRY and SYGVKD. The CDR3 sequence is 14 residues long. Indicated time point: before preoperative PTX-NDP chemotherapy. General study points: Paclitaxel-nedaplatin therapy caused immediate, substantial clonotype frequency changes.

In regard to this clonotype: The antigen is unknown. A junction boundary mismatches the germline segment, possibly from a read error.

This specimen was acquired from a patient given preoperative chemotherapy. The rearrangement links TRBV10-3 to TRBJ2-1; the D gene is possibly TRBD2 (5 bases). The clonotype originates from a human donor with esophageal squamous cell carcinoma. The donor label of this sample is uncertain. The CDR3 bases are TGTGCCAACAGCTTTGATCGGGGTAATTCACCCCTCCACTTC. The encoded protein is CANSFDRGNSPLHF.